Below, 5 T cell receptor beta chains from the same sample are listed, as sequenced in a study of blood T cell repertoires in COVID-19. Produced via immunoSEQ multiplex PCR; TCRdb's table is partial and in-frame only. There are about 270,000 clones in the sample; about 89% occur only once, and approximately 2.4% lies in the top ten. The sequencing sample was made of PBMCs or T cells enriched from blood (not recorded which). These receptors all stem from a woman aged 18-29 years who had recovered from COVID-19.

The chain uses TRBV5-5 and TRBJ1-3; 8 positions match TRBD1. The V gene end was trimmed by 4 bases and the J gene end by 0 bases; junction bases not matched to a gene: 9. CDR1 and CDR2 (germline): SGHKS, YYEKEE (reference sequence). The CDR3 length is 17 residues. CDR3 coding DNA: TGTGCCAGCAGCCCGACCGGGACAGGAAACTCTGGAAACACCATATATTTT. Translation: CASSPTGTGNSGNTIYF.

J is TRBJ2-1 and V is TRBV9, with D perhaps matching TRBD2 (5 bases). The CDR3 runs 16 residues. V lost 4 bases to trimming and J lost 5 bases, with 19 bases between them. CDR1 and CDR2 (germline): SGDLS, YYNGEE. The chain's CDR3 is CASSSSRGALNNEQFF. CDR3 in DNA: TGTGCCAGCAGCTCTTCTCGGGGTGCGCTTAACAATGAGCAGTTCTTC.

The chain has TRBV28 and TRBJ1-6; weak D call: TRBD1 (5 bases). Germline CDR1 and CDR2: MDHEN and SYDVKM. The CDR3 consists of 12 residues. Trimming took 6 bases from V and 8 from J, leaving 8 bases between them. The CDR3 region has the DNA TGTGCCAGCAGGTCGGGGGATTCACCCCTCCACTTT. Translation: CASRSGDSPLHF.

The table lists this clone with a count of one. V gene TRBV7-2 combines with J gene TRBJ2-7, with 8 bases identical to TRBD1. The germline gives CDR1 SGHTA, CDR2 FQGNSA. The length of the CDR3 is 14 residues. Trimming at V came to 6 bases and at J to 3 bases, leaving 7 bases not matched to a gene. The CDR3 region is CASSLGTGYYEQYF. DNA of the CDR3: TGTGCCAGCAGTCTTGGGACAGGATACTACGAGCAGTACTTC.

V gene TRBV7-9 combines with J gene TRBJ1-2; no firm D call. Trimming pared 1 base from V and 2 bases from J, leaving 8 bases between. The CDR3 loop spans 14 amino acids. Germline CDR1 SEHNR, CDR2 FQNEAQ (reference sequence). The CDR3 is CASSLVGSNYGYTF. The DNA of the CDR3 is TGTGCCAGCAGCTTAGTCGGTAGCAACTATGGCTACACCTTC. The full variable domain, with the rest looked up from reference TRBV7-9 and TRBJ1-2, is DTGVSQNPRHKITKRGQNVTFRCDPISEHNRLYWYRQTLGQGPEFLTYFQNEAQLEKSRLLSDRFSAERPKGSFSTLEIQRTEQGDSAMYLCASSLVGSNYGYTFGSGTRLTVV.